These 13 T cell receptor beta chains came from one sample sequenced in a study of T cell responses to AZD1222 COVID-19 vaccine. Repertoires were generated with immunoSEQ multiplex PCR, while TCRdb's copy carries only in-frame clones and drops some. The sample includes fewer than 150,000 clones, 80% to 90% of them seen just once. Sequences were derived from peripheral blood, sampled 28 days after the second AZD1222 dose. Receptors originate from an adult who received the AZD1222 COVID-19 vaccine.

The chain is built from TRBV5-4 and TRBJ2-1, with a possible D match to TRBD2 (5 bases). Germline V gene lookup returns CDR1 SGHNT and CDR2 YYREEE (reference sequence). The V gene lost 4 bases and the J gene lost 5 bases, with 16 bases spanning the gap. The CDR3 has 15 residues. CDR3 in DNA: TGTGCCAGCAGCCTCTTAGGGAGAAGCGACAATGAGCAGTTCTTC. Its translation is CASSLLGRSDNEQFF. The full variable domain, completed using reference TRBV5-4 and TRBJ2-1, is ETGVTQSPTHLIKTRGQQVTLRCSSQSGHNTVSWYQQALGQGPQFIFQYYREEENGRGNFPPRFSGLQFPNYSSELNVNALELDDSALYLCASSLLGRSDNEQFFGPGTRLTVL.

The chain recombines TRBV2 with TRBJ2-3; 10 bases are shared with TRBD2. J lost 1 base, V lost 3 bases, and 7 bases had no gene match. Germline CDR1 reads SNHLY; CDR2 reads FYNNEI. CDR3 size: 17 residues. The CDR3 region has the DNA TGTGCCAGCAGTGAGGGACTAGCGTCCATTGGCACAGATACGCAGTATTTT. Translation: CASSEGLASIGTDTQYF.

The chain combines TRBV2 with TRBJ2-5, with 11 bases identical to TRBD1. Germline V lookup: CDR1 SNHLY, CDR2 FYNNEI. The CDR3 sequence is 15 residues long. Trimming removed 2 bases from V and 4 bases from J; junction bases left unmatched: 3. The CDR3 region has the DNA TGTGCCAGCAGTGAACAAGGGACAGGGGGAGAGACCCAGTACTTC. It encodes CASSEQGTGGETQYF.

The rearrangement joins TRBV18 to TRBJ2-1; 9 bases fit TRBD2. The CDR3 has 17 amino acids. Per the germline V gene, CDR1 is KGHSH and CDR2 is LQKENI. V dropped 8 bases and J dropped 5; count of bases not matched to a gene: 16. The CDR3: CASSRRQGASGDNEQFF. Here the CDR3 DNA reads TGTGCCAGCAGTCGACGGCAAGGGGCTAGCGGGGACAATGAGCAGTTCTTC.

The chain combines TRBV27 with TRBJ1-5; D perhaps matches TRBD1 (6 bases). The CDR3 extends over 15 amino acids. Per germline, CDR1 MNHEY and CDR2 SMNVEV (reference sequence). Trimming shortened V by 0 bases and J by 3 bases, and 9 bases separated the two germline ends. CDR3 sequence: CASSLSWDTNQPQHF. The CDR3 coding sequence is TGTGCCAGCAGTTTATCTTGGGACACCAATCAGCCCCAGCATTTT.

The table lists this clone with many counts. The J gene is TRBJ2-7, the V gene TRBV30, with 9 bases identical to TRBD1. J lost 7 bases, V lost 5 bases, and 3 bases had no gene match. The CDR3 runs to 11 residues. Germline assignment: CDR1 GTSNPN and CDR2 SVGIG (reference sequence). The DNA of the CDR3 is TGTGCCTGGGGACAGGGGAGGGAGCAGTACTTC. Its protein is CAWGQGREQYF.

CDR3 sequence: CAISESQTGGRNSPLHF. The CDR3 DNA reads TGTGCCATCAGTGAGTCACAGACAGGGGGCCGTAATTCACCCCTCCACTTT. V and J are TRBV10-3 and TRBJ1-6; TRBD1 matches at 10 bases. The V and J ends lost 0 bases and 6 bases, in that order; junction bases with no gene match: 5. Germline CDR1 reads ENHRY; CDR2 reads SYGVKD. The CDR3 consists of 17 residues.

This clone was seen once. CDR3 coding DNA: TGTGCCTGGAGCGCACAGGGAGACACCATATATTTT. This sequence encodes CAWSAQGDTIYF. J is TRBJ1-3 and V is TRBV30; D perhaps matches TRBD1 (6 bases). There are 12 residues in the CDR3. CDR1 GTSNPN and CDR2 SVGIG come from the germline V gene (reference sequence). V lost 3 bases to trimming and J lost 8 bases, with 11 bases between them.

The genes are TRBV5-1 and TRBJ1-6, with TRBD1 matching 11 bases. This CDR3 contains 15 residues. Germline-derived CDR1 and CDR2 are SGHRS and YFSETQ. The V gene end was trimmed by 5 bases and the J gene end by 9 bases; junction bases not matched to a gene: 7. The CDR3 loop reads CASSPLDRGRSPLHF. CDR3 coding DNA: TGCGCCAGCAGTCCACTGGACAGGGGGCGTTCACCCCTCCACTTT.

This chain links TRBV10-3 with TRBJ1-5, with 7 nucleotides matching TRBD1. Germline CDR1 reads ENHRY; CDR2 reads SYGVKD. The CDR3 runs to 17 residues. V dropped 2 bases and J dropped 1; count of bases not matched to a gene: 8. The CDR3 protein is CAISEDRGQASNQPQHF. Here the CDR3 DNA reads TGTGCCATCAGTGAGGATCGTGGACAGGCCAGCAATCAGCCCCAGCATTTT.

Concerning this clone: The sample contains more than one DNA sequence encoding this CDR3. This rearrangement joins TRBV27 to TRBJ1-1; D not certain. The CDR3 sequence is 13 residues long. Trimming removed 3 bases at V and 1 base at J, with 6 bases between. In germline, CDR1 is MNHEY, CDR2 SMNVEV (reference sequence). The CDR3 region is CASSLKANTEAFF. The CDR3 DNA sequence: TGTGCCAGCAGTTTGAAAGCGAACACTGAAGCTTTCTTT.

The CDR3 DNA is TGTGCTAGTGGTTTGGGGACGGTAATCTCTGGAAACACCATATATTTT. It specifies CASGLGTVISGNTIYF. This chain uses TRBV12-5 with TRBJ1-3, with D uncertain. Germline-derived CDR1 and CDR2 are LGHNT and FRNRAP. The CDR3 totals 16 residues. V lost 1 base and J 0 bases, leaving 10 bases between the germline ends.

The chain uses TRBV18 and TRBJ1-1; D is unclear. V was trimmed by 2 bases and J by 0 bases, leaving 7 bases between them. CDR3 length equals 14 residues. From germline, CDR1 is KGHSH and CDR2 LQKENI. In DNA, the CDR3 is TGTGCCAGCTCACCATCCGGGGTGAACACTGAAGCTTTCTTT. Its protein product is CASSPSGVNTEAFF.